This TCR beta chain was documented in a study of T-cell reconstitution after alpha-beta-depleted transplantation in children. Germline loops: CDR1 SQVTM, CDR2 ANQGSEA. This CDR3 is built from 13 residues. V gave up 6 bases and J gave up 5 bases, with 16 bases separating them. Molecular barcoding with unique molecular identifiers was used for the TCRbeta library. Each CDR3 protein gets one entry after TCRdb re-called the PCR reads with MiXCR. The data show 700,000 or so distinct CDR3 sequences, with around 12% seen just once and about 0.79% held by the top ten. The sample holds many counts of this clonotype.

The sample consisted of PBMCs, taken before TCRalphabeta/CD19-depleted stem cell transplant. This TCR derives from a girl aged 2 to 10 with congenital amegakaryocytic thrombocytopenia, due to receive a stem cell transplant. The chain links TRBV29-1 to TRBJ1-2; no clear D. In DNA, the CDR3 is TGCAGCGTGCTTATGGAGATGGGGTATGGCTACACCTTC. It is translated as CSVLMEMGYGYTF.